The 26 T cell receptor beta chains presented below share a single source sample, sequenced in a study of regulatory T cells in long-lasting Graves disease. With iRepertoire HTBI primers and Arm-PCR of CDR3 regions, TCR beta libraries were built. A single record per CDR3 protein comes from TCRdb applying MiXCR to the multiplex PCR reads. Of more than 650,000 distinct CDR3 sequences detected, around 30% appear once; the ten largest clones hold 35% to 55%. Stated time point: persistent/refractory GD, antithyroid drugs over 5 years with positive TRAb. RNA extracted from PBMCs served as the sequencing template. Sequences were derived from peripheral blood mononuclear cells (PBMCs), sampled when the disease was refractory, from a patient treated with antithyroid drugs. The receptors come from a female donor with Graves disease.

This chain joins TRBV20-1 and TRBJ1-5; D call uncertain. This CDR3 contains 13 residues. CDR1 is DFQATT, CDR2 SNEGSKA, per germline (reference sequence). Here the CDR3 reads CSISSGGNQPQHF. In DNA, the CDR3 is TGCAGCATTTCTTCGGGAGGCAATCAGCCCCAGCATTTT.

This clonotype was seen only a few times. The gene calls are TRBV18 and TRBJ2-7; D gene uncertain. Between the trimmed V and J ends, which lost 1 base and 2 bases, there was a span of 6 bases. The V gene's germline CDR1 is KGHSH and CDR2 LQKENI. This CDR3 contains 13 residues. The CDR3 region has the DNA TGTGCCAGCTCACCACAGGCAGCCTACGAGCAGTACTTC. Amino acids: CASSPQAAYEQYF.

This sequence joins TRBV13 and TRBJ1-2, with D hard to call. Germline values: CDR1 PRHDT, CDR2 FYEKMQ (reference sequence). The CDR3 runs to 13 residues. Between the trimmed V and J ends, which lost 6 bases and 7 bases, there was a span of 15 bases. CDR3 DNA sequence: TGTGCCAGCAGTACCCTCGGGTTGGGTGGCTACACCTTC. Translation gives CASSTLGLGGYTF.

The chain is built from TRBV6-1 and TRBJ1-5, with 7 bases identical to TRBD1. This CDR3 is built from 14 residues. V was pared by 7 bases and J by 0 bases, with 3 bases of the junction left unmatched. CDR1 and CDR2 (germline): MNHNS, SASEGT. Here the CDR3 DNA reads TGTGCCAGCAACAGGGGCTATAGCAATCAGCCCCAGCATTTT. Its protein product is CASNRGYSNQPQHF.

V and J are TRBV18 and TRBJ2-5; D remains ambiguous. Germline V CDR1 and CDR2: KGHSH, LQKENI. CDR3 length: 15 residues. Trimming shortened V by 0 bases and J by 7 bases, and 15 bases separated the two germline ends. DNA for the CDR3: TGTGCCAGCTCACCACCGATGGCAGTCAGCAGGACCCAGTACTTC. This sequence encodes CASSPPMAVSRTQYF.

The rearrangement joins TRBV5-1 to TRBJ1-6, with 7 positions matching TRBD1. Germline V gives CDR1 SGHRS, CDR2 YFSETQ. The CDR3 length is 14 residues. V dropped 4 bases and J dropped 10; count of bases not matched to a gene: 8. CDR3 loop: CASSIGQEGSPLHF. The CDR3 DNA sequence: TGCGCCAGCAGCATCGGACAGGAAGGATCACCCCTCCACTTT.

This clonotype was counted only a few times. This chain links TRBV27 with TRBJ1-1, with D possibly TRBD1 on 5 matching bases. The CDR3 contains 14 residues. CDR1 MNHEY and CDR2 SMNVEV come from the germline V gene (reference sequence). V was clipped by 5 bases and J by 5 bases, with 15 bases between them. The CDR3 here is CASSPRTLATEAFF. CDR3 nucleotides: TGTGCCAGCAGTCCCCGGACACTCGCGACTGAAGCTTTCTTT.

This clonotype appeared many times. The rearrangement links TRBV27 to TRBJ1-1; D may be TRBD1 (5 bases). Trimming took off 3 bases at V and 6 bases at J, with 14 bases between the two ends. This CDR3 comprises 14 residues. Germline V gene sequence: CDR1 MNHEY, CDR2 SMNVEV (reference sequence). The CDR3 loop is CASSFQRDGAEAFF. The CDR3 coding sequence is TGTGCCAGCAGTTTCCAGAGGGACGGGGCTGAAGCTTTCTTT.

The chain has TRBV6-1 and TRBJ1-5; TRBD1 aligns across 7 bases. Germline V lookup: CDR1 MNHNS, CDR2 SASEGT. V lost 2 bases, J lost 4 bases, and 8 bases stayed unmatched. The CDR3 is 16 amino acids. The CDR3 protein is CASSELRGGENQPQHF. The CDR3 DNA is TGTGCCAGCAGTGAATTGCGAGGGGGCGAAAATCAGCCCCAGCATTTT.

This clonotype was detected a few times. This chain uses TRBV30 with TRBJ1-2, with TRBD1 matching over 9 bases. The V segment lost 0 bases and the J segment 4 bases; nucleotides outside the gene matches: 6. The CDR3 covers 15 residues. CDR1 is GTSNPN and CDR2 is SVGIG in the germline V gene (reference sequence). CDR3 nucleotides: TGTGCCTGGAGTGTACAGGGGACAGGGCCCTATGGCTACACCTTC. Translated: CAWSVQGTGPYGYTF.

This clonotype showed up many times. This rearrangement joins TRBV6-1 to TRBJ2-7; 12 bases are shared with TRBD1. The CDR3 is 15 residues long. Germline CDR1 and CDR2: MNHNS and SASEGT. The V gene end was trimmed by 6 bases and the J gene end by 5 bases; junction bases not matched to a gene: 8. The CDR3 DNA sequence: TGTGCCAGCAGGAAGTTGGGACAGGGGGCTAACGAGCAGTACTTC. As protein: CASRKLGQGANEQYF.

The CDR3 DNA sequence: TGTGCCAGTACGCCAGGGGGGCGCTACGAGCAGTACTTC. Translating it yields CASTPGGRYEQYF. V is TRBV19 and J is TRBJ2-7; weak D call: TRBD1 (7 bases). The CDR3 loop spans 13 amino acids. Deletions cut 7 bases from V and 3 bases from J, with 13 bases between. Germline loops: CDR1 LNHDA, CDR2 SQIVND (reference sequence).

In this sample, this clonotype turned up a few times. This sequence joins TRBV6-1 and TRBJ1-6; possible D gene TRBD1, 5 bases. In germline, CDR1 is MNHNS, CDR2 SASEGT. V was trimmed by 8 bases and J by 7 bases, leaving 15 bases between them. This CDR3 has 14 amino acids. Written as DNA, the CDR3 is TGTGCCAGCTCCTGGGCGGGGACGAATTCACCCCTCCACTTT. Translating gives CASSWAGTNSPLHF.

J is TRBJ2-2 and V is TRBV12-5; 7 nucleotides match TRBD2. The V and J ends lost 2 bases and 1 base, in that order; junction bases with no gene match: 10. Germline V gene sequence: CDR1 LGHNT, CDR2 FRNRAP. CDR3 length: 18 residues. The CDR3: CASGLLHAGVGNTGELFF. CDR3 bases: TGTGCTAGTGGTTTGCTCCATGCGGGGGTTGGGAACACCGGGGAGCTGTTTTTT.

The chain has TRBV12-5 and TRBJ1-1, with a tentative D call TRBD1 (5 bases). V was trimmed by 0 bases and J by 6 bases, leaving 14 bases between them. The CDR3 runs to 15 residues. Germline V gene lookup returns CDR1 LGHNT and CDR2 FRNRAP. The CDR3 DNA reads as TGTGCTAGTGGTTTGGTAATCGGGGGGATGGCTGAAGCTTTCTTT. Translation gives CASGLVIGGMAEAFF.

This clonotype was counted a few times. CDR3: CASASSDQETQYF. The CDR3 nucleotides are TGCGCCAGCGCCTCTAGCGACCAAGAGACCCAGTACTTC. V and J are TRBV5-1 and TRBJ2-5, with D possibly matching TRBD2 (6 bases). The germline CDR1 and CDR2 sequences are SGHRS and YFSETQ. The CDR3 runs 13 residues. V was pared by 7 bases and J by 0 bases, with 10 bases between. Based on the CDR3 plus reference TRBV5-1 and TRBJ2-5, the full variable domain is KAGVTQTPRYLIKTRGQQVTLSCSPISGHRSVSWYQQTPGQGLQFLFEYFSETQRNKGNFPGRFSGRQFSNSRSEMNVSTLELGDSALYLCASASSDQETQYFGPGTRLLVL.

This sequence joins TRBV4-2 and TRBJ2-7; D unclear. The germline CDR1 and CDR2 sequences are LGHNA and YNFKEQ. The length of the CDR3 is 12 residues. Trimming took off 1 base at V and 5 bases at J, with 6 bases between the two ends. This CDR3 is CASSQGLDEQYF. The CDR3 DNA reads TGTGCCAGCAGCCAAGGACTTGACGAGCAGTACTTC.

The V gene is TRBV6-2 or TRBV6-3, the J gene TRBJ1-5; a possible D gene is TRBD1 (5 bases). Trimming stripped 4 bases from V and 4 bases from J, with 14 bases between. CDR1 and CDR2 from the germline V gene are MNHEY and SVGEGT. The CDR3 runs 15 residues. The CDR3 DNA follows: TGTGCCAGCAGTTCACGCAGACAGACGAATCAGCCCCAGCATTTT. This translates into CASSSRRQTNQPQHF.

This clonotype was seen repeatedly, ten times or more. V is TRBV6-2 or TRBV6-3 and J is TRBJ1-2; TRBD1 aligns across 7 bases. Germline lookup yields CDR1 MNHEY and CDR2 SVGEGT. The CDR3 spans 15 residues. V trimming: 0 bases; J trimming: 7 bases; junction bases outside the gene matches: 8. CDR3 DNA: TGTGCCAGCAGTTACTCGAGAAGGGGGCATAGTGGCTACACCTTC. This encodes CASSYSRRGHSGYTF.

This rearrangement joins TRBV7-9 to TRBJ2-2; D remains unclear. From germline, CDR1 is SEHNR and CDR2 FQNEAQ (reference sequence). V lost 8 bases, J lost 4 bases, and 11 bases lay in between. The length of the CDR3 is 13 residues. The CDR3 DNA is TGTGCCAGCGGTCAGGTGGCCACCGGGGAGCTGTTTTTT. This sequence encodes CASGQVATGELFF.

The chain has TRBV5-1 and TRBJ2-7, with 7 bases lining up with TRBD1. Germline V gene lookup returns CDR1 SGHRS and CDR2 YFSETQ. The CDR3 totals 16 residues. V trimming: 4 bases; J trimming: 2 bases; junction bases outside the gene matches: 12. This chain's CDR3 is CASSAMVGQEPYEQYF. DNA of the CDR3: TGCGCCAGCAGCGCGATGGTAGGACAGGAGCCCTACGAGCAGTACTTC.

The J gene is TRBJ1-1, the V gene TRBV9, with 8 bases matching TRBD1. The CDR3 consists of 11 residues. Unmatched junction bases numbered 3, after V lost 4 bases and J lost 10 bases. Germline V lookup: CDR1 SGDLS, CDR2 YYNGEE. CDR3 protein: CASSSGTGAFF. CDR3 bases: TGTGCCAGCAGCTCCGGGACAGGAGCTTTCTTT.

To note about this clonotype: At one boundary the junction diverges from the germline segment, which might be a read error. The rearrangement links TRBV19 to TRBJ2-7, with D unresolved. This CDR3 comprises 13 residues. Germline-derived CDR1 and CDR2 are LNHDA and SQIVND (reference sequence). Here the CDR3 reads CASSMGENYGQYF. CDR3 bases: TGTGCCAGTAGTATGGGCGAGAACTACGGGCAGTACTTC.

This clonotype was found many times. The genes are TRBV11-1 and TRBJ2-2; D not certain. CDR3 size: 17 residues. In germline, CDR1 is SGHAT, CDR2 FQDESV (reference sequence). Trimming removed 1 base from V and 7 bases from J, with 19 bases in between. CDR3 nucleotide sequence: TGTGCCAGCAGCTTAGGCGGTAGCACGAGCACCCTCGGGGAGCTGTTTTTT. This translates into CASSLGGSTSTLGELFF.

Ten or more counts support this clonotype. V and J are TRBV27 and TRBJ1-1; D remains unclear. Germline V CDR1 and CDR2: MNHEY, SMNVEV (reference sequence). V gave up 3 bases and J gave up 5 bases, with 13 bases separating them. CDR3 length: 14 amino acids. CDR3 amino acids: CASSFSPGETEAFF. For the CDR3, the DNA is TGTGCCAGCAGTTTCTCACCCGGGGAGACTGAAGCTTTCTTT.

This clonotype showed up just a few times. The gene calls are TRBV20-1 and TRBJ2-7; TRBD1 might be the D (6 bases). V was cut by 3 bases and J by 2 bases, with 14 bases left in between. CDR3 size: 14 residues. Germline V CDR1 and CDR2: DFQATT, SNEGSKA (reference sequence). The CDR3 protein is CSARGRTVPYEQYF. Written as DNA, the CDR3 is TGCAGTGCTAGGGGACGGACAGTCCCCTACGAGCAGTACTTC.